This TCR beta chain appears in the sequencing data of a study of Graves' ophthalmopathy and Graves' hyperthyroidism. Study observations and caveats: In separating ophthalmopathy from stable hyperthyroidism, a 13-signature model achieved roughly 90% sensitivity and 70% to 83% specificity.

PBMCs were isolated by Ficoll-Paque density gradient centrifugation, using approximately 10 ml of fresh peripheral blood as the starting material. This clonotype was seen repeatedly, ten times or more. The antigen remains unidentified. Amplifying from RNA transcripts, the study obtained TCR beta CDR3 regions. Second-round multiplex PCR came after a first-round RT-PCR that employed HTBI primers. TCRdb processed the multiplex PCR reads anew with MiXCR; each CDR3 protein has one entry. The sample holds a few hundred thousand distinct CDR3 sequences, around 19% seen once. Germline values: CDR1 SQVTM, CDR2 ANQGSEA. V was shortened by 3 bases and J by 4 bases, with 12 bases between the two germline ends. This CDR3 region has 13 residues.

The chain is built from TRBV29-1 and TRBJ1-1, with D possibly being TRBD1 (6 bases). The sequenced sample consisted of peripheral blood. The source is a woman aged 18-30 years with Graves' ophthalmopathy. Here the CDR3 reads CSVDRGTVTEAFF. Written as DNA, the CDR3 is TGCAGCGTTGACAGGGGAACGGTCACTGAAGCTTTCTTT.